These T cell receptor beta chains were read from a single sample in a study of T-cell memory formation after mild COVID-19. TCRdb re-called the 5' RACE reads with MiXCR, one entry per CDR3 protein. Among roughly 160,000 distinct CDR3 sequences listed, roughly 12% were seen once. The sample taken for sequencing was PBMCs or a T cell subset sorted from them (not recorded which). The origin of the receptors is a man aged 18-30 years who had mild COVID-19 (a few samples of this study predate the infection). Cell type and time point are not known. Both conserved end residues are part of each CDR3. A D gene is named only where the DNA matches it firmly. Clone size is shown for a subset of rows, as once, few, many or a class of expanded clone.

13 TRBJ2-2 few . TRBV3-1 TGTGCCAGCAAGGATCAGAACACCGGGGAGCTGTTTTTT CASKDQNTGELFF
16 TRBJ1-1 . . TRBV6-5 TGTGCCAGCAGTTGGGGGGGGGCGGTTCGGAACACTGAAGCTTTCTTT CASSWGGAVRNTEAFF
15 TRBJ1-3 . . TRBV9 TGTGCCAGCAGCTTATTCGGGAGTACAGGAAACACCATATATTTT CASSLFGSTGNTIYF
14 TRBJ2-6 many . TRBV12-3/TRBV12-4 TGTGCCAGCAGTTTCGAATCTGGGGCCAACGTCCTGACTTTC CASSFESGANVLTF
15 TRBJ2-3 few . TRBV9 TGTGCCAGCAGCTCCCGACTGGGACTGGGAGATACGCAGTATTTT CASSSRLGLGDTQYF
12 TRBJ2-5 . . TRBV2 TGTGCCAGCAAAAGGACTCAAGAGACCCAGTACTTC CASKRTQETQYF
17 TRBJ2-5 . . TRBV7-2 TGTGCCAGCAGCTTAAGGGGAGTGGGGCCGCAACAAGAGACCCAGTACTTC CASSLRGVGPQQETQYF
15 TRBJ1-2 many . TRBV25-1 TGTGCCAGCAGTGAGGCAGGCGGAGCTAACTATGGCTACACCTTC CASSEAGGANYGYTF
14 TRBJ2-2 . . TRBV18 TGTGCCAGCTCACCGGGGGAACGCACCGGGGAGCTGTTTTTT CASSPGERTGELFF
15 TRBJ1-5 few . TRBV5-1 TGCGCCAGCAGAGCCGACGGTGATGGCAATCAGCCCCAGCATTTT CASRADGDGNQPQHF
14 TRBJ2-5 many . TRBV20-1 TGCAGTGCTAGCGAATCTAGGAGGGGCGAGACCCAGTACTTC CSASESRRGETQYF
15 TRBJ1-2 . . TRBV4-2 TGTGCCAGCAGCCAAGATTTCCAGGGACACTATGGCTACACCTTC CASSQDFQGHYGYTF
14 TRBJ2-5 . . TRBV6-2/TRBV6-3 TGTGCCAGCAAGAACAGGGTTGGAGGAGAGACCCAGTACTTC CASKNRVGGETQYF
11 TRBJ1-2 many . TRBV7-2 TGTGCCAGCAGCCAGCCCCGTGGCTACACCTTC CASSQPRGYTF
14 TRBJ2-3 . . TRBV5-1 TGCGCCAGCAGCTTGGGGGCAGGGGAAGATACGCAGTATTTT CASSLGAGEDTQYF
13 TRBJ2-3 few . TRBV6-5 TGTGCCAGTAGGGCTAGGGACACAGATACGCAGTATTTT CASRARDTDTQYF
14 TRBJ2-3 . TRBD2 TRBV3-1 TGTGCCAGCACGCCTAGCGGAAGTACAGATACGCAGTATTTT CASTPSGSTDTQYF
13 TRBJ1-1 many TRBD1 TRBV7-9 TGTGCCAGCAGCCGGACAGGGGGCACTGAAGCTTTCTTT CASSRTGGTEAFF
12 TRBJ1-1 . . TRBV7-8 TGTGCCAGCAGCTTAAATTTTAGAGGAACTTTCTTT CASSLNFRGTFF
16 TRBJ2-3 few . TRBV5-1 TGCGCCAGCAGCTCCAGGACGGGCAGGAGCACAGATACGCAGTATTTT CASSSRTGRSTDTQYF
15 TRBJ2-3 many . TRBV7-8 TGTGCCAGCAGACGATACTACGAACGCACAGATACGCAGTATTTT CASRRYYERTDTQYF
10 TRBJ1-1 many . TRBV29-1 TGCAGCGTGCAGAACACTGAAGCTTTCTTT CSVQNTEAFF
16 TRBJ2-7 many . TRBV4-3 TGCGCCAGCAGCCAAGCCATCCGGGGGAGCTCCTACGAGCAGTACTTC CASSQAIRGSSYEQYF
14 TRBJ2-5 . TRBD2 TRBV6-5 TGTGCCAGCAGTGGTAGCGGGACCCAGTTTTCCCAGTACTTC CASSGSGTQFSQYF
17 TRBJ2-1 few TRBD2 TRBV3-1 TGTGCCAGCAGCCAAGGGTCTAGCGGGGGGTCTTTCAATGAGCAGTTCTTC CASSQGSSGGSFNEQFF
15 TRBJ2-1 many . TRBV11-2 TGTGCCAGCAGCCCGCAGGGTTTTACCAGCAGTGAGCAGTTCTTC CASSPQGFTSSEQFF
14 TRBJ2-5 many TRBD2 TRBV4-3 TGCGCCAGCAGCCAGGGGGGACTACAAGAGACCCAGTACTTC CASSQGGLQETQYF
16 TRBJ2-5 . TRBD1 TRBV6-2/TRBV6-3 TGTGCCAGCAGTTACGGACAGGGGGCGTGGGACTGGACCCAGTACTTC CASSYGQGAWDWTQYF
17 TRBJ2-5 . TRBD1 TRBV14 TGTGCCAGCAGCGCTTACCGGGACAGGGGTTTGTGGGAGACCCAGTACTTC CASSAYRDRGLWETQYF
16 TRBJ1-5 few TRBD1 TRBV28 TGTGCCAGCAGTCTCGACAGGGGTTATAGCAATCAGCCCCAGCATTTT CASSLDRGYSNQPQHF
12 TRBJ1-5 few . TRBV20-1 TGCAGTGCTACCAGGGTTGGACAGCCCCAGCATTTT CSATRVGQPQHF
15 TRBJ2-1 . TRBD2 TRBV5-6 TGTGCCAGCAGCTTGCTAGCGGGGGAGGGTAATGAGCAGTTCTTC CASSLLAGEGNEQFF
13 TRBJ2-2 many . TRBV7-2 TGTGCCAGCAGCCCGCAGAGACCCGGGGAGCTGTTTTTT CASSPQRPGELFF
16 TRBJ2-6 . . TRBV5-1 TGCGCCAGCAGCGGGGGAACCCCCCCTGGGGCCAACGTCCTGACTTTC CASSGGTPPGANVLTF
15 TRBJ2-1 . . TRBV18 TGTGCCAGCTCACCGTGGAGTCAACTAGCCCATGAGCAGTTCTTC CASSPWSQLAHEQFF
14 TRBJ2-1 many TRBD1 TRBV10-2 TGCGCCAGCAGGGACAGGGGGTCCTACAATGAGCAGTTCTTC CASRDRGSYNEQFF